These 2 T cell receptor beta chains were sequenced from one sample in a study of shared clonotypes between healthy human individuals. Here immunoSEQ multiplex PCR was the method, and the copy in TCRdb shows in-frame clones only, minus some. The data contain about 1 million clones, 70% to 80% of them seen just once; the ten biggest clones take up around 1.5%. Sequences were obtained from memory CD4+ T cells sorted from blood. Stated subset: CD45RA-negative fraction. The receptors were sampled from a man aged 18 to 30 in good health.

This clone was detected only a few times. One end of the junction is discordant with germline, which a read error may explain. This chain links TRBV29-1 with TRBJ1-2, with a possible D match to TRBD1 (5 bases). Germline CDR1 and CDR2: SQVTM and ANQGSEA. The CDR3 has 11 residues. CDR3 amino acids: CSVELPGTLYF. CDR3 DNA: TGCAGCGTTGAGCTTCCCGGGACGCTGTACTTC.

This sequence joins TRBV10-3 and TRBJ2-1; 10 bases map to TRBD2. The CDR3 covers 15 residues. V lost 2 bases and J lost 5; bases outside the gene matches: 3. CDR1 ENHRY and CDR2 SYGVKD come from the germline V gene. As DNA, the CDR3 is TGTGCCATCAGTGAGAGAACTAGCGGGGACAATGAGCAGTTCTTC. Encoded protein: CAISERTSGDNEQFF.